These T cell receptor beta chains were read from a single sample in a study of OX40 agonist ivuxolimab in advanced cancers. Only in-frame clones appear in the TCRdb table, and some are missing; sequencing was by immunoSEQ multiplex PCR. Of roughly 69,000 clones in the sample, approximately 90% were seen once. The source was CD4+ or CD8+ T cells sorted from blood, collected in a trial of the OX40 agonist ivuxolimab. The source of these receptors is an adult with an advanced solid tumor such as melanoma, head and neck, liver or kidney cancer. The CDR3 runs from the conserved cysteine through the conserved F or W. A D gene is named only where the DNA matches it firmly. For some rows the clone size is stated as once, few or many, or as a class when expanded; others skip it.

abundance	v_gene	j_gene	d_gene	CDR3aa	CDR3nt
NA	TRBV27	TRBJ2-2	NA	CASSFTRAAGELFF	TGTGCCAGCAGTTTCACTAGGGCCGCCGGGGAGCTGTTTTTT
NA	TRBV28	TRBJ1-1	TRBD1	CASNHRGALNTEAFF	TGTGCCAGCAACCACAGGGGAGCGTTGAACACTGAAGCTTTCTTT
NA	TRBV2	TRBJ2-3	TRBD1	CASSGTGISTDTQYF	TGTGCCAGCAGTGGGACAGGGATCAGCACAGATACGCAGTATTTT
NA	TRBV30	TRBJ2-2	NA	CAWSMPPGELFF	TGTGCCTGGAGTATGCCCCCAGGAGAGCTGTTTTTT
NA	TRBV30	TRBJ2-5	NA	CAWSPGRGETQYF	TGTGCCTGGAGCCCGGGGAGGGGGGAGACCCAGTACTTC
NA	TRBV7-2	TRBJ2-1	NA	CASSLTARAYNEQFF	TGTGCCAGCAGCTTAACCGCCCGGGCTTACAATGAGCAGTTCTTC
once	TRBV19	TRBJ2-3	NA	CASSMGRGGDTQYF	TGTGCCAGTAGTATGGGCAGGGGAGGGGATACGCAGTATTTT
NA	TRBV5-1	TRBJ2-7	TRBD2	CASSLAPTSDYEQYF	TGCGCCAGCAGCTTGGCCCCGACTAGCGACTACGAGCAGTACTTC
NA	TRBV5-1	TRBJ2-3	NA	CASSSEDRITDTQYF	TGCGCCAGCAGCTCAGAGGACAGAATCACAGATACGCAGTATTTT
once	TRBV18	TRBJ1-3	TRBD1	CASSPRQGRSGNTIYF	TGTGCCAGCTCACCCCGACAGGGAAGGTCTGGAAACACCATATATTTT
NA	TRBV18	TRBJ2-5	NA	CASSLGRPEETQYF	TGTGCCAGCTCACTCGGGAGACCAGAGGAGACCCAGTACTTC
once	TRBV10-1	TRBJ2-1	NA	CASSAGAHNEQFF	TGCGCCAGCAGTGCGGGGGCCCACAATGAGCAGTTCTTC
NA	TRBV2	TRBJ1-5	TRBD1	CASSPGQGRYQPQHF	TGTGCCAGCAGTCCGGGACAGGGACGTTATCAGCCCCAGCATTTT
NA	TRBV19	TRBJ2-5	TRBD2	CASSPAGRGAETQYF	TGTGCCAGTAGCCCGGCGGGGCGGGGGGCCGAGACCCAGTACTTC
NA	TRBV18	TRBJ2-2	TRBD2	CASSPLAGRDTGELFF	TGTGCCAGCTCACCCCTAGCGGGCCGGGACACCGGGGAGCTGTTTTTT
NA	TRBV5-1	TRBJ1-1	NA	CASRQGQRDTEAFF	TGCGCCAGCAGACAGGGTCAGAGGGACACTGAAGCTTTCTTT
NA	TRBV27	TRBJ2-7	NA	CASSALPTGNEQYF	TGTGCCAGTTCAGCACTCCCCACCGGGAACGAGCAGTACTTC
NA	TRBV6-5	TRBJ1-5	NA	CASSTQVDQPQHF	TGTGCCAGCAGTACCCAAGTGGATCAGCCCCAGCATTTT
NA	TRBV6-1	TRBJ1-3	NA	CASSEAWGDPGNTIYF	TGTGCCAGCAGTGAAGCGTGGGGGGATCCGGGAAACACCATATATTTT
NA	TRBV7-9	TRBJ1-1	NA	CASSLMQDTEAFF	TGTGCCAGCAGCTTAATGCAGGACACTGAAGCTTTCTTT
NA	TRBV4-1	TRBJ1-2	TRBD1	CASSFQGDYGYTF	TGCGCCAGCAGTTTTCAGGGGGACTATGGCTACACCTTC
once	TRBV19	TRBJ1-4	TRBD1	CASTGQGLEKLFF	TGTGCCAGTACGGGACAGGGGTTAGAAAAACTGTTTTTT
few	TRBV7-3	TRBJ1-6	NA	CASSLTDSGGSPLHF	TGTGCCAGCAGCTTAACAGACAGCGGAGGTTCACCCCTCCACTTT
NA	TRBV18	TRBJ1-2	NA	CASSAGGDYGYTF	TGTGCCAGCTCGGCGGGGGGTGACTATGGCTACACCTTC
NA	TRBV18	TRBJ2-7	TRBD1	CASSSLQGAGSYEQYF	TGTGCCAGCTCAAGCCTACAGGGGGCAGGATCCTACGAGCAGTACTTC
NA	TRBV6-5	TRBJ2-1	NA	CASSLPGDRNEQFF	TGTGCCAGCAGTCTTCCGGGCGATAGGAATGAGCAGTTCTTC
once	TRBV27	TRBJ1-1	NA	CASSRLIGTGMNTEAFF	TGTGCCAGCAGTAGATTGATTGGGACGGGGATGAACACTGAAGCTTTCTTT
NA	TRBV7-9	TRBJ2-1	NA	CASSRDGDEQFF	TGTGCCAGCAGTCGGGACGGGGATGAGCAGTTCTTC
NA	TRBV19	TRBJ2-3	TRBD1	CASSPRTGNPGPLDTQYF	TGTGCCAGTAGTCCACGGACAGGGAATCCCGGTCCGCTAGATACGCAGTATTTT
NA	TRBV30	TRBJ2-7	TRBD1	CAWAGQGTKEQYF	TGTGCCTGGGCTGGACAGGGCACTAAGGAGCAGTACTTC
once	TRBV14	TRBJ2-1	NA	CASSQDRIYKGSNEQFF	TGTGCCAGCAGCCAAGACAGAATTTATAAAGGGAGCAATGAGCAGTTCTTC
NA	TRBV11-2	TRBJ2-1	TRBD2	CASSVGLAGEGNEQFF	TGTGCCAGCAGCGTTGGACTAGCGGGGGAGGGGAATGAGCAGTTCTTC
NA	TRBV5-4	TRBJ1-4	TRBD1	CASSSRTGVDEKLFF	TGTGCCAGCAGCTCGAGGACAGGAGTAGATGAAAAACTGTTTTTT
NA	TRBV7-9	TRBJ2-1	TRBD2	CASSRGSDLYNEQFF	TGTGCCAGCAGCCGCGGGAGCGACCTCTACAATGAGCAGTTCTTC
once	TRBV5-1	TRBJ2-2	NA	CASTLQTAGELFF	TGCGCCAGCACCTTACAGACAGCCGGGGAGCTGTTTTTT
NA	TRBV11-2	TRBJ2-1	NA	CASSLDRWSEQFF	TGTGCCAGCAGCTTAGATCGTTGGTCGGAGCAGTTCTTC
once	TRBV5-1	TRBJ1-2	NA	CASSLSGANYGYTF	TGCGCCAGCAGCTTGTCAGGGGCTAACTATGGCTACACCTTC
NA	TRBV10-1	TRBJ2-2	NA	CASSESSTGELFF	TGCGCCAGCAGTGAGTCGAGCACCGGGGAGCTGTTTTTT
NA	TRBV9	TRBJ2-2	TRBD2	CASSVGLAYGELFF	TGTGCCAGCAGCGTGGGACTAGCTTACGGGGAGCTGTTTTTT
NA	TRBV7-9	TRBJ1-1	NA	CASSLAGYTEAFF	TGTGCCAGCAGCTTGGCAGGGTACACTGAAGCTTTCTTT
NA	TRBV6-1	TRBJ1-6	TRBD1	CASSESWTGRSPLHF	TGTGCCAGCAGTGAGTCATGGACAGGGAGGTCACCCCTCCACTTT
NA	TRBV7-9	TRBJ1-3	NA	CASSLAGSGNTIYF	TGTGCCAGCAGCTTAGCAGGCTCTGGAAACACCATATATTTT
NA	TRBV5-6	TRBJ1-4	TRBD1	CASSLGQRRGGNEKLFF	TGTGCCAGCAGCCTGGGACAGCGAAGAGGTGGGAATGAAAAACTGTTTTTT
NA	TRBV10-1	TRBJ1-1	TRBD1	CASNREQGAEAFF	TGCGCCAGCAACCGAGAACAGGGGGCTGAAGCTTTCTTT
few	TRBV9	TRBJ2-7	NA	CASSPRPYEQYF	TGTGCCAGCAGCCCTCGCCCCTACGAGCAGTACTTC
NA	TRBV21-1	TRBJ2-3	NA	CASSSNRSCISHTQYF	TGTGCCAGCAGCTCAAACAGGTCCTGCATTAGCCATACGCAGTATTTT
few	TRBV9	TRBJ2-3	TRBD2	CASSLEASGTGPTDTQYF	TGTGCCAGCAGCCTGGAGGCTAGCGGGACCGGGCCCACAGATACGCAGTATTTT
NA	TRBV11-3	TRBJ2-7	TRBD1	CASSSGQGDYEQYF	TGTGCCAGCAGCTCGGGACAGGGGGACTACGAGCAGTACTTC
NA	TRBV7-9	TRBJ2-3	NA	CASIPSGRADTQYF	TGTGCCAGCATCCCGTCCGGCCGGGCAGATACGCAGTATTTT